The source of this T cell receptor (beta chain) is a study of OX40 agonist ivuxolimab in advanced cancers. Regarding the complete study: Ivuxolimab was an agonistic, fully human IgG2 monoclonal antibody directed against OX40 (CD134), a costimulatory receptor. Intravenous ivuxolimab was administered to patients every 2 weeks at six dose levels: 0.01, 0.1, 0.3, 1.5, 3 and 10 mg/kg. Of the approximately 53 patients in dose escalation, about 20 had hepatocellular carcinoma, roughly 15 had melanoma, 9 had renal cell carcinoma and 9 had head and neck cancer. A male proportion of almost 85% and a mean age of approximately 62 years, ranging from about 23 to 90, were recorded for the dose-escalation cohort. Prior anti-PD-1, anti-PD-L1 or anti-CTLA-4 therapy was permitted, and about two fifths of dose-escalation patients had received checkpoint inhibitors. Partial responses occurred in three dose-escalation patients, of whom one had hepatocellular carcinoma and two had cutaneous melanoma. Peripheral TCRbeta sequencing aimed to test whether ivuxolimab altered TCR sequence diversity and caused clonal T-cell expansion. The monotherapy dose-escalation portion (N of about 47 patients) of the phase I ivuxolimab trial is reported in the paper.

The trial excluded patients who had a history of autoimmune disease or were on systemic immunosuppression. Peripheral blood for TCR sequencing was drawn from every dose cohort at baseline, at cycle 4 day 1 and at cycle 7 day 1. The samples were drawn from a first-in-human, open-label, multicenter phase I dose-escalation trial of ivuxolimab. Adults with locally advanced or metastatic head and neck squamous cell, hepatocellular, melanoma or renal cell carcinoma were enrolled in the trial. Before TCR sequencing, CD4+ and CD8+ T cells were separately sorted from peripheral blood. To sequence the TCRbeta CDR3 region, genomic DNA was isolated from the sorted cells. The immunoSEQ Assay was used to sequence the TCRbeta CDR3 regions. Here the immuneACCESS table is served through TCRdb, limited to in-frame sequences with V and J called. Missing clones are a known gap in these copies; in checked studies unresolved V genes cover under half, and the rest lacks a known reason. This sample holds around 50,000 clones; about 88% were observed only once. The top ten hold about 0.64% of the sample.

Compared with germline, V lacks 4 bases and J lacks 1 base; bases without a gene match: 5. CDR1 and CDR2 were assigned from the germline V gene (reference sequence) as SGHKS and YYEKEE. Spanning cysteine to phenylalanine, the CDR3 consists of 16 amino acids. Here the CDR3 DNA is all that survives: 48 bases in frame from base 1. With respect to this clone: The clone's antigen remains unknown. The sample holds no much larger clone one base away, and base qualities are not on file.

General conclusions and limits of the study: Low levels of normalized T-cell clonal expansion were also shown by some nonresponding patients. Clonal expansion of both CD4+ and CD8+ blood T cells was observed from baseline to week 6 at doses 0.1 to 3.0 mg/kg. The antigen specificity of the clonally expanded peripheral T cells was not determined. In the 0.1-3.0 mg/kg groups, partial responders had among the lowest normalized peripheral clonal expansion, particularly in CD8+ T cells. After ivuxolimab, expanded clones were on average more numerous among CD8+ T cells than among CD4+ T cells.

Here the chain combines TRBV5-5 and TRBJ2-1; 10 central nucleotides agree with TRBD2. This clonotype was sampled from an adult with an advanced solid tumor such as melanoma, head and neck, liver or kidney cancer. The source was CD4+ or CD8+ T cells sorted from blood, collected in a trial of the OX40 agonist ivuxolimab. The CDR3 protein: CASSIAGLASYNEQFF. The nucleotide sequence reads TGTGCCAGCAGCATCGCGGGACTAGCGTCCTACAATGAGCAGTTCTTC.